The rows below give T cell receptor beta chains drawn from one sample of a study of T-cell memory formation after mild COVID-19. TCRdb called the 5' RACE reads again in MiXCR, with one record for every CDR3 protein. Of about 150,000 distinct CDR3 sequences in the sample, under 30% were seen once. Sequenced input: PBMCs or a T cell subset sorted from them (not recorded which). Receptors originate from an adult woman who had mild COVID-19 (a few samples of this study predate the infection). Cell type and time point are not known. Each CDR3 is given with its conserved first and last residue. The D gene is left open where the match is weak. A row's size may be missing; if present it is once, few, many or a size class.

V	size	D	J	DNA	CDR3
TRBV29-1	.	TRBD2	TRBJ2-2	TGCAGCGTTGCCGCGGGGGACACCGGGGAGCTGTTTTTT	CSVAAGDTGELFF
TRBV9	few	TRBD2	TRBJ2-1	TGTGCCAGCAGCCTTCCGACTAGCGGGGAATACAATGAGCAGTTCTTC	CASSLPTSGEYNEQFF
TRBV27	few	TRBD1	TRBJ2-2	TGTGCCAGCAGTTTAAACCAGGGGGCGCAGACGACCGGGGAGCTGTTTTTT	CASSLNQGAQTTGELFF
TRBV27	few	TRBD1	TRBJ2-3	TGTGCCAGCAGCCCTGGACAGGGGGCCACAGATACGCAGTATTTT	CASSPGQGATDTQYF
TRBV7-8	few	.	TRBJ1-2	TGTGCCAGCAGCTCCATGGGGGTTGCGGATGGCTACACCTTC	CASSSMGVADGYTF
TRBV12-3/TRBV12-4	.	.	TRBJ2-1	TGTGCCAGCAGTTTCGTACCCCTATTTTCTGATGAGCAGTTCTTC	CASSFVPLFSDEQFF
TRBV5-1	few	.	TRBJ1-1	TGCGCCAGCAGCGCAAACAGGGCGGAAGCTTTCTTT	CASSANRAEAFF
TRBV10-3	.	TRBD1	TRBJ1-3	TGTGCCATCAGTGAGTCGACAGGGATCACTGGTGGAAACACCATATATTTT	CAISESTGITGGNTIYF
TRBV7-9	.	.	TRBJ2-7	TGTGCCGGAAGGAGAGGCAGGGCCTCCGAGCAGTACTTC	CAGRRGRASEQYF
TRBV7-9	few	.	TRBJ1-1	TGTGCCAGCAGCTTAGAGGGCGGGACTGAAGCTTTCTTT	CASSLEGGTEAFF
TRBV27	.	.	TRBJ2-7	TGTGCCAGCAGTCCGTCGACAGTAGCCTACGAGCAGTACTTC	CASSPSTVAYEQYF
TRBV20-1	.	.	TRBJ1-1	TGCAGTGCTAGTCGGTCATACACTGAAGCTTTCTTT	CSASRSYTEAFF
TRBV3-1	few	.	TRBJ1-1	TGTGCCAGCAGGCCGGACCCTAGCATACGCACTGAAGCTTTCTTT	CASRPDPSIRTEAFF
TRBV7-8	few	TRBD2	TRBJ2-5	TGTGCCAGCACCCCATCGGGAGGGGGGAGAGAGACCCAGTACTTC	CASTPSGGGRETQYF
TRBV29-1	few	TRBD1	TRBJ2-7	TGCAGCGTTGAGGGGGACAGGTTAGGGCCCGACTCCTACGAGCAGTACTTC	CSVEGDRLGPDSYEQYF
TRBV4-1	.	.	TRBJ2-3	TGCGCCAGCAGCCAAGACCCAGGGGAAAGGGGCACAGATACGCAGTATTTT	CASSQDPGERGTDTQYF
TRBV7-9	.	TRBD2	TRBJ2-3	TGTGCCAGCGGATATCGGCTAGCGGGAGTAGGGGCCCCCACAGATACGCAGTATTTT	CASGYRLAGVGAPTDTQYF
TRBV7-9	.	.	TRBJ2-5	TGTGCCAGCAAGGACTGGGTAGAGACCCAGTACTTC	CASKDWVETQYF
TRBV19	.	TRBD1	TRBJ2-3	TGTGCCAGTAGCCCGGGGACAGTCGGCACAGATACGCAGTATTTT	CASSPGTVGTDTQYF
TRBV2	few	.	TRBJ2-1	TGTGCCAGCAGTTCGGTGCTTTCTGAGCAGTTCTTC	CASSSVLSEQFF
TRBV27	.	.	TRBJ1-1	TGTGCCAGCAGTATTTACTGGGACACTGAAGCTTTCTTT	CASSIYWDTEAFF
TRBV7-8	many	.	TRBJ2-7	TGTGCCAGCAGCCCAGGGGGAGGGGGATACGAGCAGTACTTC	CASSPGGGGYEQYF
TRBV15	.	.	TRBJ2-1	TGTGCCACCAGCAGGCCCCCCGATGAGCAGTTCTTC	CATSRPPDEQFF
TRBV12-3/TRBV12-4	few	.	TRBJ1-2	TGTGCCAGCAGTTTAGCGCTGGGTCGGGGCTATGGCTACACCTTC	CASSLALGRGYGYTF
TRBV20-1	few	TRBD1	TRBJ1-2	TGCAGTGCTAGAGCGAAGGGGGCCGGCGATGGCTACACCTTC	CSARAKGAGDGYTF
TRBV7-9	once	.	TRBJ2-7	TGTGCCAGCAGCTCCAGACTCGCGTTCGAGCAGTACTTC	CASSSRLAFEQYF
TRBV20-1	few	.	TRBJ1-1	TGCAGTGTTAACACTGAAGCTTTCTTT	CSVNTEAFF
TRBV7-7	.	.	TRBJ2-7	TGTGCCAGCAGCTTGGGACTGGGAGCCTACGAGCAGTACTTC	CASSLGLGAYEQYF
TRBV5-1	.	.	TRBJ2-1	TGCGCCAGCCGCCCCAGGGGGGGGAATTACAATGAGCAGTTCTTC	CASRPRGGNYNEQFF
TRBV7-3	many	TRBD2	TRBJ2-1	TGTGCCAGCAGCTTACTAGCGGGAGGCTACAATGAGCAGTTCTTC	CASSLLAGGYNEQFF
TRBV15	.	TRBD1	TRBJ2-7	TGTGCCACCAGCAAAGGGCAGGGGGCTTTTTACGAGCAGTACTTC	CATSKGQGAFYEQYF
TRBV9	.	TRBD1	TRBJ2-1	TGTGCCAGCAGCCTCGAGGACGGACAGGGGGCTGATGAGCAGTTCTTC	CASSLEDGQGADEQFF
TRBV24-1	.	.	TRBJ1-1	TGTGCCACCCGAAACCTTGGGTCCACTGAAGCTTTCTTT	CATRNLGSTEAFF
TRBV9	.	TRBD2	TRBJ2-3	TGTGCCAGCAGCGCGGGACCAGGGACTAGTCCTACAGATACGCAGTATTTT	CASSAGPGTSPTDTQYF
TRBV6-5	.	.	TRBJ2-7	TGTGCCAGCAGCTTCTCTTCCGGGACCCAGAGCTCCTACGAGCAGTACTTC	CASSFSSGTQSSYEQYF
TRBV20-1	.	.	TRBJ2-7	TGCAGTGCTAGGTACTGGTCAGGGCGAACCTACGAGCAGTACTTC	CSARYWSGRTYEQYF
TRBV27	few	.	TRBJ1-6	TGTGCCAGCTCCATTGGGACGGAGGACTTCGGTTCACCCCTCCACTTT	CASSIGTEDFGSPLHF
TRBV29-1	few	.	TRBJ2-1	TGCAGCGCTGAGGGCCCCGTCCCGGAGCAGTTCTTC	CSAEGPVPEQFF
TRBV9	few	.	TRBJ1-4	TGTGCCAGCAGCGAAGGGCACGAGGAAAAACTGTTTTTT	CASSEGHEEKLFF
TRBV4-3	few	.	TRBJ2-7	TGCGCCAGCAGCCAGGACGCGGGGCCCTCCTACGAGCAGTACTTC	CASSQDAGPSYEQYF
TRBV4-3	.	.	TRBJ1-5	TGCGCCAGCAGCCAAGATCGAGGGGAGCCCCAGCATTTT	CASSQDRGEPQHF
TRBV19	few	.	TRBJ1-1	TGTGCCAGTACCCAGGGTCGAAATCGTAACACTGAAGCTTTCTTT	CASTQGRNRNTEAFF
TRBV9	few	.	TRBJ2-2	TGTGCCAGCAGCGTAGTTACCGGGGAGCTGTTTTTT	CASSVVTGELFF
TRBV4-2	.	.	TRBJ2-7	TGTGCCAGCAGCCAAGAGGGGTCCTCGGGAATCTACGAGCAGTACTTC	CASSQEGSSGIYEQYF
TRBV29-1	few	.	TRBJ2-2	TGCAGCGTTGCACTCGCTGACACCGGGGAGCTGTTTTTT	CSVALADTGELFF
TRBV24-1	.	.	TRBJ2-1	TGTGCCACCAGTGATTTATGGACAGACACCTACAGTGAGCAGTTCTTC	CATSDLWTDTYSEQFF
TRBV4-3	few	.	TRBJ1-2	TGCGCCAGCCGGAGGACACCATCCCGGCGATATGGCTACACCTTC	CASRRTPSRRYGYTF
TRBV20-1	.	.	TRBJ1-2	TGCAGTGCTAGAGATTCGAGGACAAAGTATGGCTACACCTTC	CSARDSRTKYGYTF
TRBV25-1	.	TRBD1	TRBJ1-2	TGTGCCAGCAGTGAACCCTCGGACAGGGACTATGGCTACACCTTC	CASSEPSDRDYGYTF
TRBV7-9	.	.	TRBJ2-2	TGTGCCAGCAGCGAGGGCCAGGGAAGGACCGGGGAGCTGTTTTTT	CASSEGQGRTGELFF
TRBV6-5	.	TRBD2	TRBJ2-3	TGTGCCAGCAGTCTCCAGCGGGAGGGCCCGATAGATACGCAGTATTTT	CASSLQREGPIDTQYF
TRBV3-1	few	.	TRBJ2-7	TGTGCCAGCAGCCAAGAGGCCGGGACTTGGGCCTACGAGCAGTACTTC	CASSQEAGTWAYEQYF
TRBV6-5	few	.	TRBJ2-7	TGTGCCAGCAGTTACGCTGACAGGTCAGGAGGTACGGCGTACGAGCAGTACTTC	CASSYADRSGGTAYEQYF